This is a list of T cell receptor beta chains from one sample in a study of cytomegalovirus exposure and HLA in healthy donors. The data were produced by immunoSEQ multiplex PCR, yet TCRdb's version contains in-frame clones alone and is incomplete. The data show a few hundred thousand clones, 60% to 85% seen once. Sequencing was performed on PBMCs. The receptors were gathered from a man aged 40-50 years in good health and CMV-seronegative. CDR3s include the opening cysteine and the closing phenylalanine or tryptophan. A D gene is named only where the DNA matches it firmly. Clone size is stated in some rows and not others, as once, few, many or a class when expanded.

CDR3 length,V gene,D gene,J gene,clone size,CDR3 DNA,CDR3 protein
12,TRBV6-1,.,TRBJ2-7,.,TGTGCCAGCACCGAGGCGAGCTACGAGCAGTACTTC,CASTEASYEQYF
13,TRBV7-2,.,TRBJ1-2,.,TGTGCCAGCAGCCCATACACCTCGTCTGGCTACACCTTC,CASSPYTSSGYTF
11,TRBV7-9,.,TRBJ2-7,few,TGTGCCAGCAGCTCCTTACAGGAGCAGTACTTC,CASSSLQEQYF
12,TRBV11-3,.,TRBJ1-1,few,TGTGCCAGCAGCCGGACAGACACTGAAGCTTTCTTT,CASSRTDTEAFF
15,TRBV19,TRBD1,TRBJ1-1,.,TGTGCCACCACCGGACAGGGGGCTAGGGACACTGAAGCTTTCTTT,CATTGQGARDTEAFF
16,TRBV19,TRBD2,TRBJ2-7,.,TGTGCCAGTAGTCCACAGAGGACTAGTATCCCCTACGAGCAGTACTTC,CASSPQRTSIPYEQYF
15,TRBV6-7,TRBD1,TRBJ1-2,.,TGTGCCAGCAGTCCCGGGACAGGTCTCGACTATGGCTACACCTTC,CASSPGTGLDYGYTF
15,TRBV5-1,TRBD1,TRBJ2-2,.,TGCGCCAGCAGCCACGGACAGGGTGGGGCCGGGGAGCTGTTTTTT,CASSHGQGGAGELFF
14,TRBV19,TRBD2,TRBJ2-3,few,TGTGCCAGTAGTCGCGGGGGTCTCACAGATACGCAGTATTTT,CASSRGGLTDTQYF
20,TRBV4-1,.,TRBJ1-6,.,TGCGCCAGCGGGGGCCTTCCGGCAGGTGCTTCCAGCTCCTATAATTCACCCCTCCACTTT,CASGGLPAGASSSYNSPLHF
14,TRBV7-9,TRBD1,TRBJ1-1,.,TGTGCCAGCAGCTTAGGACAGGGGCGGACTGAAGCTTTCTTT,CASSLGQGRTEAFF
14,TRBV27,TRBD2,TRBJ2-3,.,TGTGCCAGCAGTTTCATTGCGGGAGAAGATACGCAGTATTTT,CASSFIAGEDTQYF
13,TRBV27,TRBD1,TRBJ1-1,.,TGTGCCATCTCGGACAGGGCGGGCACTGAAGCTTTCTTT,CAISDRAGTEAFF
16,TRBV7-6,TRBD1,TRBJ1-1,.,TGTGCCAGCAGCGTTTGGACAGGGCTAAACGGCACTGAAGCTTTCTTT,CASSVWTGLNGTEAFF
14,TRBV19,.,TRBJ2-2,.,TGTGCCAGTAGTGACTCCAGTAACACCGGGGAGCTGTTTTTT,CASSDSSNTGELFF
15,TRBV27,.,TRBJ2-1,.,TGTGCCAGCAGTTTGAGGAGCCTTTCCTACAATGAGCAGTTCTTC,CASSLRSLSYNEQFF
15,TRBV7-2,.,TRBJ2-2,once,TGTGCCAGCAGCTTGTCTGTGAGTGTCACCGGGGAGCTGTTTTTT,CASSLSVSVTGELFF
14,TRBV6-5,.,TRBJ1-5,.,TGTGCCAGCAGTTGGGGCGGAGTAAATCAGCCCCAGCATTTT,CASSWGGVNQPQHF
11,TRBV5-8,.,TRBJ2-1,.,TGTGCCAGCAGCTTGGGACTGAGAAGTTTCTTC,CASSLGLRSFF
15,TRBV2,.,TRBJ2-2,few,TGTGCCAGCAGTGAGTGGGACTCGAACACCGGGGAGCTGTTTTTT,CASSEWDSNTGELFF
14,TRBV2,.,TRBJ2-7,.,TGTGCCAGCAGTGAAAACCCGGGGAATTACGAGCAGTACTTC,CASSENPGNYEQYF
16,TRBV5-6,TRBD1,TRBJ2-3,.,TGTGCCAGCAGCTACGGCCGACAGGGTCGCACAGATACGCAGTATTTT,CASSYGRQGRTDTQYF
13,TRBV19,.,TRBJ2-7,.,TGTGCCAGTAGTATCGCGAGCTCCTACGAGCAGTACTTC,CASSIASSYEQYF
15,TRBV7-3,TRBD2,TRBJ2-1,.,TGTGCCAGCAGCCCAAAAGGCGGGGGGCGAAATGAGCAGTTCTTC,CASSPKGGGRNEQFF
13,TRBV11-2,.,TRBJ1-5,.,TGTGCCAGCAGCTTAGAATATAGTCAGCCCCAGCATTTT,CASSLEYSQPQHF
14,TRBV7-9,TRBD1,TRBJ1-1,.,TGTGCCAGCAGGGCCGGGACAGAGAACACTGAAGCTTTCTTT,CASRAGTENTEAFF
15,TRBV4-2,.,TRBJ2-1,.,TGTGCCAGCAGCCGGGCTGTGGGCTCCTACAATGAGCAGTTCTTC,CASSRAVGSYNEQFF
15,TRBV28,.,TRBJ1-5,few,TGTGCCAGCGATCTCCTCGGGTCTAGCAATCAGCCCCAGCATTTT,CASDLLGSSNQPQHF
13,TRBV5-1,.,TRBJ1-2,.,TGCGCCAGCAGCTTGCTAACCAACTATGGCTACACCTTC,CASSLLTNYGYTF
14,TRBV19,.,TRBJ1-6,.,TGTGCCAGTAGTATAGCGGAGGGTGGTCCACCCCTCCACTTT,CASSIAEGGPPLHF
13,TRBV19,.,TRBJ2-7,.,TGTGCCAGTAGTATAGGTCCTTCCTACGAGCAGTACTTC,CASSIGPSYEQYF
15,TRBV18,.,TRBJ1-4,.,TGTGCCAGCTCACCGAGGAGGGGAGACGGTGAAAAACTGTTTTTT,CASSPRRGDGEKLFF
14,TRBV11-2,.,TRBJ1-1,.,TGTGCCAGCAGCTTAGTGAGTTCCCACACTGAAGCTTTCTTT,CASSLVSSHTEAFF
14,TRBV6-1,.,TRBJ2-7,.,TGCGCCAGCAGTGAAGCTCCGTACTCCTACGAGCAGTACTTC,CASSEAPYSYEQYF
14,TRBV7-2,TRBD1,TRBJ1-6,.,TGTGCCAGCAGCTCGGACAGGGAATATTCACCCCTCCACTTT,CASSSDREYSPLHF
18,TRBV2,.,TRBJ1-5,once,TGTGCCAGCAGTGAAAAGGCAAGAACAGGTAGTACCAATCAGCCCCAGCATTTT,CASSEKARTGSTNQPQHF
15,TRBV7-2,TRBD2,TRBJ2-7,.,TGTGCCAGCAGCCTTGCCGGGACTAGCGTCTACGAGCAGTACTTC,CASSLAGTSVYEQYF
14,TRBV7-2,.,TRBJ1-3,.,TGTGCCAGCAGCTTAGTCAGGGCTGGAAACACCATATATTTT,CASSLVRAGNTIYF
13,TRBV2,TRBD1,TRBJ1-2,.,TGTGCCAGCAGTAGACAGGGGCCCTATGGCTACACCTTC,CASSRQGPYGYTF
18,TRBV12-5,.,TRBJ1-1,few,TGTGCTAGTGGTTTGCCCCGCAGGGGCGGCTTCATGAACACTGAAGCTTTCTTT,CASGLPRRGGFMNTEAFF
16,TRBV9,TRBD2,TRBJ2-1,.,TGTGCCAGCAGCGGACCGGGACTAGCGGCTAACAATGAGCAGTTCTTC,CASSGPGLAANNEQFF
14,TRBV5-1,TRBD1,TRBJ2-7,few,TGCGCCAGCAGCTTGGGACAGGGGGTCCACGAGCAGTACTTC,CASSLGQGVHEQYF
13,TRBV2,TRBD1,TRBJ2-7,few,TGTGCCAGCAGGGGACAGGGGGCGAACGAGCAGTACTTC,CASRGQGANEQYF
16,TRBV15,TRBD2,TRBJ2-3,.,TGTGCCACCAGATGGGGAGCGGGAGGAGGCACAGATACGCAGTATTTT,CATRWGAGGGTDTQYF
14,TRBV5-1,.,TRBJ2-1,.,TGCGCCAGCAGCTTGGCAGCGGGCCGTAATGAGCAGTTCTTC,CASSLAAGRNEQFF
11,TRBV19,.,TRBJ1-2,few,TGTGCCAGTAGTTCCCCCTTGGGGCGGACCTTC,CASSSPLGRTF
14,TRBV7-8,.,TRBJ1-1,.,TGTGCCAGCAGCTCAGTACAGGGGAACACTGAAGCTTTCTTT,CASSSVQGNTEAFF
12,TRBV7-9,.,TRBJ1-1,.,TGTGCCAGCAGCCCTCGGAACACTGAAGCTTTCTTT,CASSPRNTEAFF
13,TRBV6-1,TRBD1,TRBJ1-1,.,TGTGCCAGCAGTCTCACAGGGGGCTCTGAAGCTTTCTTT,CASSLTGGSEAFF
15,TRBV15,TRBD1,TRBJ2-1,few,TGTGCCACCAGCAGAGCACAGGGGGACTACAATGAGCAGTTCTTC,CATSRAQGDYNEQFF
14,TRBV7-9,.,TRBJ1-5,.,TGTTCCAGCAGCTTAGGAGGGCTCAATCAGCCCCAGCATTTT,CSSSLGGLNQPQHF
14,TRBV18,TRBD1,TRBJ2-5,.,TGTGCCAGCTTCAGAGGGGACAGGCCCTACAAGCAGTACTTC,CASFRGDRPYKQYF
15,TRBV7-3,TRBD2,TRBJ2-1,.,TGTGCCAGCAGCTTTAGCGGGGGGGCCTACAATGAGCAGTTCTTC,CASSFSGGAYNEQFF